These T cell receptor beta chains were read from a single sample in a study of regulatory T cells in long-lasting Graves disease. TCRdb re-analysed the multiplex PCR reads in MiXCR, keeping a single row per CDR3 protein. The table lists about 310,000 distinct CDR3 sequences, roughly a fifth of them singletons, with 45% to 70% in the top ten. The sample here was peripheral blood mononuclear cells (PBMCs), taken when the disease was refractory, from a patient treated with antithyroid drugs. All receptors derive from a female donor with Graves disease. The CDR3 runs from the conserved cysteine through the conserved F or W. D genes are given only for firm matches. Only some rows state a clone size, as once, few, many or a class for expanded clones.

v_call: TRBV20-1
d_call: TRBD2
clone_size: few
j_call: TRBJ2-7
cdr3_aa: CSARDGLVIDEQYF
cdr3_nt: TGCAGTGCTAGAGATGGACTAGTAATTGACGAGCAGTACTTC

v_call: TRBV30
d_call: TRBD2
clone_size: few
j_call: TRBJ2-7
cdr3_aa: CAWNPTSGSHEQYF
cdr3_nt: TGTGCCTGGAACCCCACTAGCGGTTCACACGAGCAGTACTTC

v_call: TRBV14
d_call: -
clone_size: few
j_call: TRBJ2-2
cdr3_aa: CASSRVSAAGELFF
cdr3_nt: TGTGCCAGCAGTCGTGTCAGCGCCGCCGGGGAGCTGTTTTTT

v_call: TRBV27
d_call: TRBD1
clone_size: many
j_call: TRBJ1-1
cdr3_aa: CASSPWTGKGTEAFF
cdr3_nt: TGTGCCAGCAGTCCCTGGACAGGGAAGGGCACTGAAGCTTTCTTT

v_call: TRBV6-5
d_call: -
clone_size: many
j_call: TRBJ1-2
cdr3_aa: CASSYIAGVLGYTF
cdr3_nt: TGTGCCAGCAGTTATATTGCAGGGGTACTTGGCTACACCTTC

v_call: TRBV6-5
d_call: -
clone_size: -
j_call: TRBJ2-5
cdr3_aa: CASSYLQGAQETQYF
cdr3_nt: TGTGCCAGCAGTTACTTACAGGGCGCTCAAGAGACCCAGTACTTC

v_call: TRBV28
d_call: -
clone_size: -
j_call: TRBJ2-5
cdr3_aa: CASRPRALETQYF
cdr3_nt: TGTGCCAGCAGACCCCGTGCACTCGAGACCCAGTACTTC

v_call: TRBV7-2
d_call: -
clone_size: many
j_call: TRBJ2-7
cdr3_aa: CASSLDWEDYEQYF
cdr3_nt: TGTGCCAGCAGCTTAGATTGGGAAGACTACGAGCAGTACTTC

v_call: TRBV28
d_call: TRBD2
clone_size: -
j_call: TRBJ2-1
cdr3_aa: CASSLAGVAEYNEQFF
cdr3_nt: TGTGCCAGCAGTTTAGCGGGAGTAGCGGAATACAATGAGCAGTTCTTC

v_call: TRBV3-1
d_call: -
clone_size: -
j_call: TRBJ2-7
cdr3_aa: CASSQDAGSYEQYF
cdr3_nt: TGTGCCAGCAGCCAAGATGCCGGAAGTTACGAGCAGTACTTC

v_call: TRBV28
d_call: TRBD1
clone_size: many
j_call: TRBJ1-2
cdr3_aa: CASSSGTVPYGYTF
cdr3_nt: TGTGCCAGCAGTTCCGGGACAGTCCCCTATGGCTACACCTTC

v_call: TRBV7-8
d_call: -
clone_size: -
j_call: TRBJ2-7
cdr3_aa: CASSFGGTRDSYEQYF
cdr3_nt: TGTGCCAGCAGCTTCGGTGGGACACGGGACTCCTACGAGCAGTACTTC

v_call: TRBV11-2
d_call: -
clone_size: many
j_call: TRBJ1-3
cdr3_aa: CASSPGTQGNTIYF
cdr3_nt: TGTGCCAGCAGCCCCGGGACCCAGGGAAACACCATATATTTT

v_call: TRBV7-2
d_call: -
clone_size: few
j_call: TRBJ2-7
cdr3_aa: CASSQLRGEQYF
cdr3_nt: TGTGCCAGCAGCCAACTACGGGGGGAGCAGTACTTC

v_call: TRBV20-1
d_call: TRBD2
clone_size: many
j_call: TRBJ2-5
cdr3_aa: CSAFSGRALQETQYF
cdr3_nt: TGCAGTGCCTTCAGCGGGAGGGCCCTCCAAGAGACCCAGTACTTC

v_call: TRBV5-1
d_call: TRBD1
clone_size: many
j_call: TRBJ2-7
cdr3_aa: CASSPWDRGDEQYF
cdr3_nt: TGCGCCAGCAGCCCATGGGACAGGGGAGACGAGCAGTACTTC

v_call: TRBV14
d_call: -
clone_size: -
j_call: TRBJ1-6
cdr3_aa: CASSRSSRSPLHF
cdr3_nt: TGTGCCAGCAGCCGGAGCAGTAGATCACCCCTCCACTTT

v_call: TRBV6-1
d_call: TRBD2
clone_size: few
j_call: TRBJ2-7
cdr3_aa: CASSPGLAGASYEQYF
cdr3_nt: TGTGCCAGCAGTCCCGGACTAGCGGGAGCCTCCTACGAGCAGTACTTC

v_call: TRBV7-9
d_call: -
clone_size: -
j_call: TRBJ1-1
cdr3_aa: CASSLGAGTLEAFF
cdr3_nt: TGTGCCAGCAGCTTAGGGGCAGGGACCTTAGAAGCTTTCTTT